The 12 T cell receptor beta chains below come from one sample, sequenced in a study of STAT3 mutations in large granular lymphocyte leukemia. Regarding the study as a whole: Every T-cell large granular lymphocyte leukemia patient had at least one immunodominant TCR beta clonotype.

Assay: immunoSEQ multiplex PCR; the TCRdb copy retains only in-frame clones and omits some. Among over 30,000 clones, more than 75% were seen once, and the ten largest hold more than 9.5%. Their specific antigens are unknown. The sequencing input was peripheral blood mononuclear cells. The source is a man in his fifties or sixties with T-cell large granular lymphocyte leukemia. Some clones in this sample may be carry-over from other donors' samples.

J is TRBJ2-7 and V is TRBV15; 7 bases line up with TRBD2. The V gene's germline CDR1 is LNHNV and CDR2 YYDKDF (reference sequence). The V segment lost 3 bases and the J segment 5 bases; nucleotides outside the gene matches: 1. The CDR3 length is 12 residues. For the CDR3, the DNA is TGTGCCACCAGCAGGGGACTAAACGAGCAGTACTTC. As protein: CATSRGLNEQYF.

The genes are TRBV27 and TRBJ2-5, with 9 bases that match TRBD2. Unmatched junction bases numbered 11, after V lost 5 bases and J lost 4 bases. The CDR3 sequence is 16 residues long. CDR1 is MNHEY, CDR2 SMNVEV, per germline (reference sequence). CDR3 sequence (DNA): TGTGCCAGCAGTCGAGCTCCGGCGGGAGGGGGAGAGACCCAGTACTTC. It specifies CASSRAPAGGGETQYF.

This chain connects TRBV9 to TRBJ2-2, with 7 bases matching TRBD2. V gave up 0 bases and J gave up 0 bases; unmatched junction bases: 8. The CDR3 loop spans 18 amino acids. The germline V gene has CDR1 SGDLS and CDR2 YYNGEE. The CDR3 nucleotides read TGTGCCAGCAGCGTAGCTCCAGCGGGGTTCGCGAACACCGGGGAGCTGTTTTTT. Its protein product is CASSVAPAGFANTGELFF.

The CDR3 spells CASSIDWDNEQFF. CDR3 coding DNA: TGTGCCAGCAGCATCGACTGGGACAATGAGCAGTTCTTC. The V call is TRBV7-9, the J call TRBJ2-1; D is undetermined. The CDR3 extends over 13 amino acids. V lost 5 bases and J lost 5, with 10 bases in between. Germline-derived CDR1 and CDR2 are SEHNR and FQNEAQ (reference sequence). The entire variable domain, with the rest obtained from reference TRBV7-9 and TRBJ2-1, is as follows: DTGVSQNPRHKITKRGQNVTFRCDPISEHNRLYWYRQTLGQGPEFLTYFQNEAQLEKSRLLSDRFSAERPKGSFSTLEIQRTEQGDSAMYLCASSIDWDNEQFFGPGTRLTVL.

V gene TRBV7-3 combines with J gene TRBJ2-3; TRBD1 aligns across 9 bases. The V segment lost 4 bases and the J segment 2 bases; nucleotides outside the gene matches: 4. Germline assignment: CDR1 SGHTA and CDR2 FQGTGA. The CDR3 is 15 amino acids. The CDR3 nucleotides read TGTGCCAGCAGCTGGGGGACAGGGCACACAGATACGCAGTATTTT. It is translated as CASSWGTGHTDTQYF.

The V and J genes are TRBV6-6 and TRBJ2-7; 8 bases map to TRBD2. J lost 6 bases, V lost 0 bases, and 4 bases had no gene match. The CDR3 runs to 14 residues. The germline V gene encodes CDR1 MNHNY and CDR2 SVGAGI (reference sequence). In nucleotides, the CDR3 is TGTGCCAGCAGTTACTCGGCGGCGGGGGGCGAGCAGTACTTC. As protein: CASSYSAAGGEQYF.

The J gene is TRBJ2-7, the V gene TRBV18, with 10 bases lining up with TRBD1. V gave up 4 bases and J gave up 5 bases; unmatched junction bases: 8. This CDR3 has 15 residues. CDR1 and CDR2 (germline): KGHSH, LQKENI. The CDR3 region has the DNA TGTGCCAGCTCACGAACCGGGACAGGGGTCAACGAGCAGTACTTC. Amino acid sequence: CASSRTGTGVNEQYF.

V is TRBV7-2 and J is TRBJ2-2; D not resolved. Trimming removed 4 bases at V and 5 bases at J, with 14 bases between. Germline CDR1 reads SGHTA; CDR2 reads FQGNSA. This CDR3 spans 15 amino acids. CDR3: CASSSHPLMTGELFF. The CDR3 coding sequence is TGTGCCAGCAGCTCGCACCCTCTCATGACCGGGGAGCTGTTTTTT.

CDR3 bases: TGTGCCAGCAGTTCGCAAAGACAAATCGGGGAGCTGTTTTTT. This encodes CASSSQRQIGELFF. The rearrangement joins TRBV6-5 to TRBJ2-2; no clear D. V was pared by 4 bases and J by 7 bases, with 13 bases between. This CDR3 region has 14 residues. The V gene's germline CDR1 is MNHEY and CDR2 SVGAGI.

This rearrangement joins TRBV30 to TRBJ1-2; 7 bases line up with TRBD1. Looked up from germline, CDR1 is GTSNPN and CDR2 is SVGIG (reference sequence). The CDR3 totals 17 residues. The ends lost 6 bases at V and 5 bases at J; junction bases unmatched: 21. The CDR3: CACNDGQATRGGYGYTF. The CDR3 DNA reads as TGTGCCTGCAACGACGGACAGGCGACACGGGGGGGATATGGCTACACCTTC.

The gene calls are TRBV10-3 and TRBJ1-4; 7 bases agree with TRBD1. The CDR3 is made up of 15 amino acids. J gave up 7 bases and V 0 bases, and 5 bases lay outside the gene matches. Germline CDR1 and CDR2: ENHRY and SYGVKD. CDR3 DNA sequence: TGTGCCATCAGTGAGTCGGGACAGCAAGGTGAAAAACTGTTTTTT. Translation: CAISESGQQGEKLFF.

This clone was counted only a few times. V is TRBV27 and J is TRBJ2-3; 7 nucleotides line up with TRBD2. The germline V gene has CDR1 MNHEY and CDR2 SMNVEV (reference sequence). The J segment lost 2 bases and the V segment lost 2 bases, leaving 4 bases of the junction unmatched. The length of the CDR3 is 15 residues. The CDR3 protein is CASSLGREYTDTQYF. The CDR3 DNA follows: TGTGCCAGCAGTTTAGGGCGGGAGTACACAGATACGCAGTATTTT.